The 22 T cell receptor beta chains given below trace back to one sample, sequenced in a study of breast tumors, draining lymph nodes, adjacent tissues. Breast cancer patients provided tissue from their axillary draining lymph nodes. TCRdb re-derived calls from the multiplex PCR reads in MiXCR, one entry per CDR3 protein. The data contain fewer than 85,000 distinct CDR3 sequences, roughly a fifth of them singletons. The material sequenced was axillary lymph node tissue. The receptors here all came from a female donor with breast cancer. Some clones in this sample may be carry-over from other donors' samples.

The chain carries TRBV6-5 and TRBJ1-2; TRBD1 might be the D (6 bases). The germline V gene encodes CDR1 MNHEY and CDR2 SVGAGI. CDR3 length: 17 amino acids. V dropped 0 bases and J dropped 0 bases, with 14 bases sitting between them. The CDR3 here is CASSYSPQGSANYGYTF. CDR3 sequence (DNA): TGTGCCAGCAGTTACTCTCCGCAGGGGTCAGCTAACTATGGCTACACCTTC.

The rearrangement links TRBV3-1 to TRBJ1-4; no firm D call. The CDR3 runs 16 residues. CDR1 is LGHDT and CDR2 is YNNKEL in the germline V gene (reference sequence). V was pared by 0 bases and J by 7 bases, with 15 bases between. CDR3 sequence: CASSQEYLVWGEKLFF. The DNA of the CDR3 is TGTGCCAGCAGCCAAGAATACCTCGTCTGGGGTGAAAAACTGTTTTTT.

This clonotype was observed many times. The chain employs TRBV20-1 and TRBJ1-2; 8 bases align to TRBD1. From germline, CDR1 is DFQATT and CDR2 SNEGSKA (reference sequence). The CDR3 totals 14 residues. The V and J ends lost 6 bases and 2 bases, in that order; junction bases with no gene match: 8. CDR3 protein: CSAWDRRTNYGYTF. CDR3 DNA: TGCAGTGCCTGGGACAGGCGAACGAACTATGGCTACACCTTC.

Of note for this clonotype: Since a much larger clone is just one base distant, this may be a read error. This chain links TRBV11-3 with TRBJ2-3; the D call may be TRBD1 or TRBD2 (5 bases each). From germline, CDR1 is SGHNT and CDR2 YENEEA. The CDR3 covers 14 residues. Trimming stripped 5 bases from V and 8 bases from J, with 17 bases between. CDR3 DNA: TGTGCCAGCAGCGCCCGGGACCGGGCAGGTACGCAGTATTTT. It encodes CASSARDRAGTQYF.

This clonotype was picked up many times. This chain uses TRBV5-4 with TRBJ2-7; 9 bases are shared with TRBD2. V gave up 1 base and J gave up 6 bases; unmatched junction bases: 8. The CDR3 length is 15 residues. Germline CDR1 is SGHNT and CDR2 is YYREEE (reference sequence). CDR3 amino acids: CASSLSIAGDVEQYF. CDR3 DNA sequence: TGTGCCAGCAGCTTGTCCATAGCGGGAGATGTCGAGCAGTACTTC.

This clonotype was picked up many times. The chain couples TRBV6-2 or TRBV6-3 to TRBJ2-7; D tentatively reads TRBD1 or TRBD2 (5 bases each). This CDR3 contains 12 residues. Germline loops: CDR1 MNHEY, CDR2 SVGEGT. With 1 base removed from V and 6 bases from J, the gap between germline ends came to 7 bases. DNA of the CDR3: TGTGCCAGCAGTTACTTAGGGACCGAGCAGTACTTC. Translated: CASSYLGTEQYF.

The table lists this clonotype with many counts. The chain uses TRBV6-2 or TRBV6-3 and TRBJ2-3, with D possibly TRBD2 on 6 matching bases. The CDR3 contains 15 residues. V shed 0 bases and J shed 2 bases, with 9 bases lying between them. Germline CDR1 reads MNHEY; CDR2 reads SVGEGT. CDR3 amino acids: CASSYSGTPTDTQYF. CDR3 nucleotide sequence: TGTGCCAGCAGTTACTCGGGGACTCCCACAGATACGCAGTATTTT.

Many counts were recorded for this clonotype. This sequence joins TRBV20-1 and TRBJ2-7, with 11 bases aligning to TRBD2. The germline gives CDR1 DFQATT, CDR2 SNEGSKA (reference sequence). J was trimmed by 7 bases and V by 7 bases; bases with no gene match: 15. The CDR3 covers 15 residues. Written as DNA, the CDR3 is TGCAGTGTATACCCCACTAGCGGGAGTTTCGGTGAGCAGTACTTC. This encodes CSVYPTSGSFGEQYF.

This clonotype was seen repeatedly, ten times or more. J is TRBJ1-4 and V is TRBV9, with 7 bases lining up with TRBD1. Germline V gene sequence: CDR1 SGDLS, CDR2 YYNGEE. The CDR3 is 14 amino acids. V trimming: 2 bases; J trimming: 4 bases; junction bases outside the gene matches: 2. CDR3 sequence reads: CASSVGTVNEKLFF. In DNA form, the CDR3 reads TGTGCCAGCAGCGTCGGGACAGTTAATGAAAAACTGTTTTTT. Filled out from reference TRBV9 and TRBJ1-4, the complete variable domain reads DSGVTQTPKHLITATGQRVTLRCSPRSGDLSVYWYQQSLDQGLQFLIQYYNGEERAKGNILERFSAQQFPDLHSELNLSSLELGDSALYFCASSVGTVNEKLFFGSGTQLSVL.

As for this clonotype: A much bigger clone sits one base away, suggesting this may be a read error. J is TRBJ2-2 and V is TRBV20-1, with D tentatively TRBD1 (6 bases). This CDR3 region has 15 residues. V was shortened by 5 bases and J by 0 bases, with 13 bases between the two germline ends. The V gene's germline CDR1 is DFQATT and CDR2 SNEGSKA (reference sequence). The CDR3 region has the DNA TGCAGTGCTGCAGGGGATCTCCCGAACACCGGGGAGCTGTTTTTT. Translation: CSAAGDLPNTGELFF.

About this clonotype: A much larger clone is a single base away; this may be a read error. The chain uses TRBV9 and TRBJ2-3, with D possibly matching TRBD2 (5 bases). The CDR3 is 15 residues long. The V gene's germline CDR1 is SGDLS and CDR2 YYNGEE. Trimming cost V 0 bases and J 4 bases, with 12 bases left between them. The CDR3 coding sequence is TGTGCCAGCAGCGTAGGCCCCGGGAACGCAGATACGCAGTATTTT. Translating it yields CASSVGPGNADTQYF.

This clonotype has a handful of counts. A read error may account for a junction end that differs from germline. The chain links TRBV4-3 to TRBJ2-7; the match to TRBD1 covers 7 bases. Looked up from germline, CDR1 is LGHNA and CDR2 is YSLEER. The CDR3 sequence is 13 residues long. The CDR3: CASGQEDRAEQYF. CDR3 DNA: TGCGCCAGCGGCCAAGAAGACAGGGCCGAGCAGTACTTC.

In its sample, this clonotype was seen a few times. This chain joins TRBV3-1 and TRBJ2-1; D is unclear. Germline CDR1 reads LGHDT; CDR2 reads YNNKEL (reference sequence). This CDR3 has 15 amino acids. Trimming pared 1 base from V and 2 bases from J, leaving 9 bases between. CDR3 sequence reads: CASSQVRTTYNEQFF. DNA of the CDR3: TGTGCCAGCAGCCAAGTCCGGACCACCTACAATGAGCAGTTCTTC.

Comment on this clonotype: A much bigger clone sits one base away, suggesting this may be a read error. V is TRBV12-5 and J is TRBJ2-7; no clear D gene. Germline V gene data show CDR1 as LGHNT and CDR2 as FRNRAP. This CDR3 is built from 11 residues. The CDR3 sequence is CAGGWSESRVF. CDR3 bases: TGTGCTGGTGGTTGGTCTGAATCAAGGGTCTTC.

This clonotype has ten or more counts. The chain couples TRBV20-1 to TRBJ2-5; D remains unclear. This CDR3 has 14 residues. CDR1 and CDR2 (germline): DFQATT, SNEGSKA (reference sequence). Trimming took off 3 bases at V and 1 base at J, with 12 bases between the two ends. CDR3 in DNA: TGCAGTGCTAGCCGGGCCGCCACCCAAGAGACCCAGTACTTC. It encodes CSASRAATQETQYF.

The J gene is TRBJ2-5, the V gene TRBV6-2 or TRBV6-3; D gene unclear. V gave up 4 bases and J gave up 4 bases, with 10 bases separating them. CDR3 length equals 13 residues. Germline-derived CDR1 and CDR2 are MNHEY and SVGEGT. The CDR3 reads CASSLVFPETQYF. The CDR3 DNA is TGTGCCAGCAGTTTGGTTTTTCCAGAGACCCAGTACTTC.

Comment on this clonotype: The CDR3 does not end in the conserved phenylalanine or tryptophan, so this is likely a read error. The V and J genes are TRBV7-2 and TRBJ2-7; tentatively, D is TRBD2 (6 bases). Germline CDR1 is SGHTA and CDR2 is FQGNSA. V dropped 5 bases and J dropped 0 bases, with 8 bases sitting between them. This CDR3 region has 13 residues. The CDR3 here is CASSAGSSYEQYL. Written as DNA, the CDR3 is TGTGCCAGCAGCGCCGGGAGCTCCTACGAGCAGTACCTC.

The V call is TRBV30, the J call TRBJ2-2; TRBD2 is a possible D gene (5 bases). CDR3 size: 14 residues. V lost 3 bases, J lost 6 bases, and 14 bases lay in between. CDR1 is GTSNPN and CDR2 is SVGIG in the germline V gene (reference sequence). The DNA of the CDR3 is TGTGCCTGGAGAACGCCTAGCCGGTCCGGGGAGCTGTTTTTT. This gives the protein CAWRTPSRSGELFF. The whole variable domain, filled in from reference TRBV30 and TRBJ2-2, reads SQTIHQWPATLVQPVGSPLSLECTVEGTSNPNLYWYRQAAGRGLQLLFYSVGIGQISSEVPQNLSASRPQDRQFILSSKKLLLSDSGFYLCAWRTPSRSGELFFGEGSRLTVL.

This clonotype appeared many times. This chain uses TRBV20-1 with TRBJ2-3, with TRBD2 identical over 11 bases. The germline CDR1 and CDR2 sequences are DFQATT and SNEGSKA (reference sequence). Trimming removed 6 bases from V and 3 bases from J; junction bases left unmatched: 5. The CDR3 is made up of 14 amino acids. CDR3 bases: TGCAGTGCCCCCGGGACTAGCGGTACAGATACGCAGTATTTT. It translates to CSAPGTSGTDTQYF.

This clonotype was picked up a small number of times. The V gene is TRBV28, the J gene TRBJ2-1, with TRBD2 matching 8 bases. The J segment lost 4 bases and the V segment lost 3 bases, leaving 5 bases of the junction unmatched. CDR1 MDHEN and CDR2 SYDVKM come from the germline V gene. This CDR3 has 15 residues. CDR3 sequence: CASSFSTSGYNEQFF. The CDR3 nucleotides are TGTGCCAGCAGTTTTTCAACTAGCGGTTACAATGAGCAGTTCTTC.

This clonotype was detected ten times or more. The chain joins TRBV6-1 to TRBJ1-2; D call uncertain. Trimming took off 6 bases at V and 3 bases at J, with 14 bases between the two ends. Germline V gene sequence: CDR1 MNHNS, CDR2 SASEGT. This CDR3 is built from 14 residues. CDR3 sequence (DNA): TGTGCCAGCAGGATGCAAGGGTCCGACTATGGCTACACCTTC. It codes for CASRMQGSDYGYTF.

This clonotype came up many times. The rearrangement links TRBV2 to TRBJ2-5; either TRBD1 or TRBD2 may fit D (6 bases each). This CDR3 has 15 residues. Germline V lookup: CDR1 SNHLY, CDR2 FYNNEI. V lost 7 bases to trimming and J lost 2 bases, with 17 bases between them. The CDR3 sequence is CASNGWAGTQETQYF. CDR3 sequence (DNA): TGTGCCAGCAATGGCTGGGCGGGGACACAAGAGACCCAGTACTTC.